The present entry profiles one T cell receptor beta chain with its context. Antigen specificity is unknown. The sample is drawn from a study of T cells in localized non-small cell lung cancer. The study, taken as a whole, reports: Multi-region tumor sequencing was not done, so intratumor heterogeneity could not be excluded. Density of T cells in blood, when higher, went with longer overall survival.

CDR1 is MDHEN, CDR2 SYDVKM, per germline. V was shortened by 8 bases and J by 6 bases, with 14 bases between the two germline ends. This CDR3 comprises 13 residues. Produced via immunoSEQ multiplex PCR; TCRdb's table is partial and in-frame only. Of about 9,600 clones in the sample, 90% were seen once. The sequence came from a male donor at least 60 years old with stage III squamous cell lung carcinoma. V gene TRBV28 combines with J gene TRBJ2-4, with a weak D call TRBD2 (5 bases). The sample here was peripheral blood, taken before any cancer treatment. The CDR3 loop is CASEKRSPNIQYF. CDR3 nucleotide sequence: TGTGCCAGCGAAAAGCGGAGCCCAAACATTCAGTACTTC.